This T cell receptor (beta chain) originates from a study of T-cell reconstitution after alpha-beta-depleted transplantation in children. From germline, CDR1 is MNHEY and CDR2 SMNVEV (reference sequence). V shed 5 bases and J 1 base; nucleotides not matched to a gene: 12. This CDR3 spans 17 amino acids. The library targeted TCRbeta and was prepared with unique molecular identifiers. TCRdb passed the PCR reads through MiXCR, listing each CDR3 protein once. Here the sample spans around 450,000 distinct CDR3 sequences, more than 9% being singletons. Remarks on this clonotype: What it binds is unknown.

The study's findings and limits: It was newly produced T cells that mostly accounted for T-cell counts and diversity one year after transplant. Certain patients had high TCRbeta diversity at day 60, and it came from recipient T cells and thymic progenitors that survived.

This chain connects TRBV27 to TRBJ1-2; 8 nucleotides align to TRBD1. This receptor was obtained from a child under 10 years old with inherited bone marrow failure, due to receive a stem cell transplant. This sample comprised PBMCs, obtained before TCRalphabeta/CD19-depleted stem cell transplant. CDR3 residues: CASSPRTGSYFNYGYTF. As DNA, the CDR3 is TGTGCCAGCAGTCCCAGGACAGGGTCCTATTTTAACTATGGCTACACCTTC.